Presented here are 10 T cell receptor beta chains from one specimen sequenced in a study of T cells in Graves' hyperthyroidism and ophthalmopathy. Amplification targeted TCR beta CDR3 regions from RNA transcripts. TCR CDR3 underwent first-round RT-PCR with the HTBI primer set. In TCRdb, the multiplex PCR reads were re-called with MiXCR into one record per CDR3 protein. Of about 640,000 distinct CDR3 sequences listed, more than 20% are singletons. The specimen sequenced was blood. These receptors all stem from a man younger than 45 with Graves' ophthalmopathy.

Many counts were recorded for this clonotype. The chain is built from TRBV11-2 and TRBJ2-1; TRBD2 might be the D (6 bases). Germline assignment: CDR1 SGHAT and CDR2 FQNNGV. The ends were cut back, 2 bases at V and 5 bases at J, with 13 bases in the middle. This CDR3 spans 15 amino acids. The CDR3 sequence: CASSLYAGTDNEQFF. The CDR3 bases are TGTGCCAGCAGCTTATACGCGGGGACTGACAATGAGCAGTTCTTC.

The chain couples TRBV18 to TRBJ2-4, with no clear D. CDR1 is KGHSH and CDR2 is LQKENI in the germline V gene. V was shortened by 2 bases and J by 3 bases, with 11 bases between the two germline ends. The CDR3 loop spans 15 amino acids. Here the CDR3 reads CASSPDPGVKNIQYF. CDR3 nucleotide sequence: TGTGCCAGCTCACCAGATCCTGGGGTCAAAAACATTCAGTACTTC.

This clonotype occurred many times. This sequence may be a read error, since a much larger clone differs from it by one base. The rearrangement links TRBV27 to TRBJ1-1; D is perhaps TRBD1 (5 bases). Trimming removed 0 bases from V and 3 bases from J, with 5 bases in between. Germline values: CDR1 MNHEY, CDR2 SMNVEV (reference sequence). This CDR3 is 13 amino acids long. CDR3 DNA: TGTGCCAGCAGTTTATCAGGGGACACTGAAGCTTTCTTT. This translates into CASSLSGDTEAFF.

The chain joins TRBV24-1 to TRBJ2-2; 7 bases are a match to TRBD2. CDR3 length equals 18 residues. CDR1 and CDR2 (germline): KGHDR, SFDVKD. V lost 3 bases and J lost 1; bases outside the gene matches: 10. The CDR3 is CATSDPPSGGGNTGELFF. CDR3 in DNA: TGTGCCACCAGTGATCCCCCCTCTGGCGGGGGGAACACCGGGGAGCTGTTTTTT.

The chain's CDR3 is CASSQDAGPAEAFF. The CDR3 nucleotides are TGTGCCAGCAGCCAAGATGCAGGGCCTGCTGAAGCTTTCTTT. The rearrangement joins TRBV4-2 to TRBJ1-1; D is possibly TRBD1 (5 bases). The germline V gene encodes CDR1 LGHNA and CDR2 YNFKEQ. The CDR3 has 14 amino acids. Between the trimmed V and J ends, which lost 0 bases and 6 bases, there was a span of 11 bases.

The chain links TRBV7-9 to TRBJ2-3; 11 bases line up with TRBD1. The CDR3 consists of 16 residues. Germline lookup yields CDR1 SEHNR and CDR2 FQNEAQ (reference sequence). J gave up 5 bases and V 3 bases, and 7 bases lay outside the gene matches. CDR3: CASSFGQGAKRDTQYF. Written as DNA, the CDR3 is TGTGCCAGCAGCTTCGGACAGGGGGCTAAGAGAGATACGCAGTATTTT.

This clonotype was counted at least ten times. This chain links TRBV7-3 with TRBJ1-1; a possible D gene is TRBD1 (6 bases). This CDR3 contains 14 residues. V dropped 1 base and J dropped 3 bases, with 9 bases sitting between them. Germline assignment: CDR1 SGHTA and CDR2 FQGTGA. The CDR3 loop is CASSLIAGDTEAFF. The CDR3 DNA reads TGTGCCAGCAGCTTAATAGCAGGGGACACTGAAGCTTTCTTT.

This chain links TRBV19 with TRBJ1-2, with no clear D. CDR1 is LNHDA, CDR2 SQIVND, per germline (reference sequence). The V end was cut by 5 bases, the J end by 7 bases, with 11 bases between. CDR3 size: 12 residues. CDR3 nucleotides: TGTGCCAGTAGTCGGACTGATGGTGGCTACACCTTC. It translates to CASSRTDGGYTF.

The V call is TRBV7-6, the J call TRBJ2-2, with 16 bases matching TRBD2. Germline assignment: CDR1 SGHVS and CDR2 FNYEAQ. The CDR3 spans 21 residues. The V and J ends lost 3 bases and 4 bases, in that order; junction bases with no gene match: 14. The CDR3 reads CASSFLSGGTSGREGTGELFF. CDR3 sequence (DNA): TGTGCCAGCAGCTTTTTATCAGGCGGGACTAGCGGGAGGGAAGGCACCGGGGAGCTGTTTTTT. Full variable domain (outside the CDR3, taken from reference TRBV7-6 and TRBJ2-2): GAGVSQSPRYKVTKRGQDVALRCDPISGHVSLYWYRQALGQGPEFLTYFNYEAQQDKSGLPNDRFSAERPEGSISTLTIQRTEQRDSAMYRCASSFLSGGTSGREGTGELFFGEGSRLTVL.

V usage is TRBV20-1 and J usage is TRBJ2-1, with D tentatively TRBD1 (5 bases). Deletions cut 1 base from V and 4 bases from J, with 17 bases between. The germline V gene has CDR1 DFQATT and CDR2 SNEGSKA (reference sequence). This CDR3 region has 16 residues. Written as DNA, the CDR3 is TGCAGTGCTAGAGTACAGAGGAGACAGTATTACAATGAGCAGTTCTTC. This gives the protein CSARVQRRQYYNEQFF.